These T cell receptor beta chains were read from a single sample in a study of shared clonotypes between healthy human individuals. TCRdb's table, derived via immunoSEQ multiplex PCR, lists solely in-frame clones and lacks some. This sample has millions of clones, with roughly nine tenths found just once. Sequenced input: naive CD4+ T cells sorted from blood. Receptors were obtained from a man between 18 and 35 years old in good health. CDR3s include the opening cysteine and the closing phenylalanine or tryptophan. A D gene is named only where the DNA matches it firmly. Size is stated for part of the rows, as once, few or many counts, or as a class when the clone is expanded.

CDR3	DNA	size	J	V	D
CASSLIGGTGAYEQYF	TGTGCCAGCAGCTTAATTGGTGGGACGGGCGCCTACGAGCAGTACTTC	.	TRBJ2-7	TRBV7-8	.
CATVKPGTKTDTQYF	TGTGCCACCGTAAAACCGGGAACCAAGACAGATACGCAGTATTTT	.	TRBJ2-3	TRBV6-1	.
CASSGTTSGRDEQYF	TGCGCCAGCAGTGGGACGACTAGCGGGAGGGACGAGCAGTACTTC	.	TRBJ2-7	TRBV10-1	TRBD2
CASSWGRESYEQYF	TGCGCCAGCAGCTGGGGACGGGAAAGCTACGAGCAGTACTTC	.	TRBJ2-7	TRBV5-1	.
CAISETDRATEAFF	TGTGCCATCAGTGAGACCGACAGGGCCACTGAAGCTTTCTTT	.	TRBJ1-1	TRBV10-3	TRBD1
CAIGQGNSYEQYF	TGTGCCATCGGACAGGGGAACAGCTACGAGCAGTACTTC	.	TRBJ2-7	TRBV10-3	TRBD1
CASSAGAETQYF	TGTGCCAGCAGTGCAGGGGCTGAGACCCAGTACTTC	.	TRBJ2-5	TRBV2	.
CASSPLELIPGAYEQYF	TGTGCCAGCTCACCACTAGAGCTGATCCCCGGGGCCTACGAGCAGTACTTC	.	TRBJ2-7	TRBV18	.
CASSPHSSGRPYNEQFF	TGTGCCAGTAGCCCCCACAGCAGCGGGAGACCCTACAATGAGCAGTTCTTC	.	TRBJ2-1	TRBV19	TRBD2
CASSEAQGTYEQYF	TGTGCCAGCAGTGAGGCTCAAGGTACTTACGAGCAGTACTTC	once	TRBJ2-7	TRBV6-1	.
CASSSFSGGGNQPQHF	TGTGCCAGCAGTTCCTTCTCCGGGGGAGGCAATCAGCCCCAGCATTTT	.	TRBJ1-5	TRBV6-6	.
CASRSGGNNSPLHF	TGTGCCAGCAGGTCTGGGGGGAATAATTCACCCCTCCACTTT	once	TRBJ1-6	TRBV5-8	.
CASSQNGQQNQPQHF	TGCGCCAGCAGCCAAAACGGACAGCAAAATCAGCCCCAGCATTTT	once	TRBJ1-5	TRBV4-1	.
CASSVDGTSNTEAFF	TGTGCCAGCAGCGTGGACGGGACAAGCAACACTGAAGCTTTCTTT	once	TRBJ1-1	TRBV9	.
CASSLGVRAYEQYF	TGTGCCAGCAGCTTAGGTGTCAGGGCCTACGAGCAGTACTTC	.	TRBJ2-7	TRBV7-9	.
CATAGQGRTEAFF	TGTGCCACCGCGGGGCAGGGGAGGACTGAAGCTTTCTTT	once	TRBJ1-1	TRBV2	.
CASSEGGYGYTF	TGTGCCAGCAGCGAAGGGGGTTATGGCTACACCTTC	few	TRBJ1-2	TRBV11-2	.
CASSFPRGWDTGELFF	TGTGCCAGCAGCTTCCCCAGGGGTTGGGACACCGGGGAGCTGTTTTTT	.	TRBJ2-2	TRBV5-4	.
CASLRHNYGYTF	TGTGCCAGCCTCAGACACAACTATGGCTACACCTTC	.	TRBJ1-2	TRBV6-1	.
CASSGQGRAEAFF	TGTGCCAGCAGTGGACAGGGGAGGGCTGAAGCTTTCTTT	.	TRBJ1-1	TRBV2	TRBD1
CASTPGQEGFYGYTF	TGTGCCAGCACCCCCGGGCAGGAGGGATTCTATGGCTACACCTTC	once	TRBJ1-2	TRBV7-2	.
CASFLKVTDTQYF	TGTGCCAGTTTTTTGAAGGTAACAGATACGCAGTATTTT	.	TRBJ2-3	TRBV28	.
CASSLDLGVNYGYTF	TGTGCCAGCAGCTTAGATCTGGGGGTTAACTATGGCTACACCTTC	.	TRBJ1-2	TRBV11-2	.
CASSPEGLSGYTF	TGCGCCAGCAGCCCCGAGGGGCTTAGTGGCTACACCTTC	.	TRBJ1-2	TRBV5-1	.